This T cell receptor beta chain was documented in a study of CD8+ T cells in alopecia areata. About the research overall: Oral tofacitinib, 5 to 10 mg twice daily, was given in an open-label trial. Study results and limitations: The study found TCR sharing across patients less clear than in mice, possibly for HLA reasons.

Once RNA had been extracted, it was reverse transcribed into cDNA to act as the sequencing template. Produced via immunoSEQ multiplex PCR; TCRdb's table is partial and in-frame only. The sample yields about 180,000 clones, roughly 63% seen once. With respect to this clone: The antigen is not known.

The clonotype was recovered from a human donor with alopecia areata. Material: CD4+ T cells sorted from blood, obtained at week 0.

CDR3 sequence: CASSLSGGNTDTQYF. In nucleotides, the CDR3 is TGTGCCAGCAGCCTTAGCGGGGGGAACACAGATACGCAGTATTTT. The rearrangement links TRBV11-3 to TRBJ2-3, with 10 bases matching TRBD2. Germline-derived CDR1 and CDR2 are SGHNT and YENEEA. The J segment lost 2 bases and the V segment lost 5 bases, leaving 4 bases of the junction unmatched. The CDR3 has 15 residues.